A single sample is the source of the 28 T cell receptor beta chains below, sequenced in a study of T cell changes during pregnancy in multiple sclerosis. Profiled with immunoSEQ multiplex PCR; TCRdb holds only in-frame clones, not every one. The sample has under 45,000 clones, around 90% seen once. The sample was CD4+ T cells from peripheral blood mononuclear cells, taken in the first trimester of pregnancy. Receptor source: a female donor with multiple sclerosis, enrolled in a pregnancy study.

This chain links TRBV7-8 with TRBJ2-5; D is undetermined. Germline V lookup: CDR1 SGHVS, CDR2 FQNEAQ. CDR3 length equals 11 residues. With 3 bases removed from V and 4 bases from J, the gap between germline ends came to 3 bases. CDR3 loop: CASSFGETQYF. CDR3 coding DNA: TGTGCCAGCAGCTTCGGAGAGACCCAGTACTTC.

This clone was observed once. The chain couples TRBV10-3 to TRBJ2-7; 9 bases are shared with TRBD2. CDR1 is ENHRY and CDR2 is SYGVKD in the germline V gene. This CDR3 comprises 16 residues. Trimming took 7 bases from V and 1 from J; bases not matched to a gene: 11. The CDR3 region is CAINPNLAGASYEQYF. The CDR3 nucleotides read TGTGCCATCAACCCGAATTTAGCGGGAGCTTCCTACGAGCAGTACTTC.

The V and J genes are TRBV19 and TRBJ2-2; D is uncertain. Trimming pared 5 bases from V and 8 bases from J, leaving 9 bases between. The CDR3 loop spans 12 amino acids. From germline, CDR1 is LNHDA and CDR2 SQIVND (reference sequence). The CDR3 region is CASSVVRGELFF. The CDR3 nucleotides read TGTGCCAGTAGTGTCGTCCGTGGGGAGCTGTTTTTT.

The CDR3 protein is CASSPPASSYNEQFF. CDR3 coding DNA: TGCGCCAGCAGCCCCCCAGCGAGCTCCTACAATGAGCAGTTCTTC. This sequence joins TRBV5-1 and TRBJ2-1; D uncertain. Looked up from germline, CDR1 is SGHRS and CDR2 is YFSETQ. There are 15 residues in the CDR3. With 4 bases removed from V and 0 bases from J, the gap between germline ends came to 11 bases.

The gene calls are TRBV28 and TRBJ2-7; no reliable D call. Germline V gene lookup returns CDR1 MDHEN and CDR2 SYDVKM. Trimming left V 4 bases short and J 3 bases short, with 10 bases between. The CDR3 loop spans 13 amino acids. CDR3 amino acids: CASSYLNSYEQYF. In DNA, the CDR3 is TGTGCCAGCAGTTACTTGAATAGCTACGAGCAGTACTTC.

The chain employs TRBV9 and TRBJ2-1; 8 bases are shared with TRBD2. Germline values: CDR1 SGDLS, CDR2 YYNGEE. The CDR3 totals 16 residues. The trim removed 0 bases at V and 3 bases at J, leaving 5 bases unmatched. CDR3 in amino acids: CASSVAGGTIYNEQFF. The CDR3 coding sequence is TGTGCCAGCAGCGTAGCGGGAGGGACAATCTACAATGAGCAGTTCTTC. Supplemented by reference TRBV9 and TRBJ2-1, the full variable domain reads DSGVTQTPKHLITATGQRVTLRCSPRSGDLSVYWYQQSLDQGLQFLIQYYNGEERAKGNILERFSAQQFPDLHSELNLSSLELGDSALYFCASSVAGGTIYNEQFFGPGTRLTVL.

The chain recombines TRBV7-2 with TRBJ2-7, with D possibly being TRBD2 (6 bases). This CDR3 region has 14 residues. V shed 5 bases and J shed 0 bases, with 11 bases lying between them. Per the germline V gene, CDR1 is SGHTA and CDR2 is FQGNSA. CDR3 nucleotide sequence: TGTGCCAGCAGCCGGGACTTTACCTCCTACGAGCAGTACTTC. It is translated as CASSRDFTSYEQYF.

In DNA, the CDR3 is TGTGCCAGCAGTCCACAGGGCGTAGAGCCCCAGCATTTT. Translated, it gives CASSPQGVEPQHF. The chain carries TRBV7-2 and TRBJ1-5; weak D call: TRBD1 (6 bases). Germline lookup yields CDR1 SGHTA and CDR2 FQGNSA. The germline V and J ends were trimmed by 6 bases and 8 bases, with 14 bases remaining between them. The CDR3 totals 13 residues.

This chain links TRBV2 with TRBJ1-2; no definite D call. The CDR3 runs to 13 residues. Germline CDR1 is SNHLY and CDR2 is FYNNEI. Trimming left V 5 bases short and J 3 bases short, with 10 bases between. This CDR3 is CASSPDTDYGYTF. CDR3 in DNA: TGTGCCAGCAGTCCCGATACTGACTATGGCTACACCTTC.

This clone has a single count. This chain connects TRBV19 to TRBJ1-3; D is possibly TRBD1 (6 bases). Germline V gives CDR1 LNHDA, CDR2 SQIVND (reference sequence). Trimming took off 10 bases at V and 0 bases at J, with 19 bases between the two ends. The CDR3 spans 16 residues. The DNA for the CDR3 is TGTGCCACCCATCCAGAGGGGGTGAACTCTGGAAACACCATATATTTT. Translation gives CATHPEGVNSGNTIYF. Full variable domain (outside the CDR3, taken from reference TRBV19 and TRBJ1-3): DGGITQSPKYLFRKEGQNVTLSCEQNLNHDAMYWYRQDPGQGLRLIYYSQIVNDFQKGDIAEGYSVSREKKESFPLTVTSAQKNPTAFYLCATHPEGVNSGNTIYFGEGSWLTVV.

The rearrangement uses TRBV28 and TRBJ1-1, with a possible D match to TRBD1 (5 bases). Deletions cut 3 bases from V and 7 bases from J, with 15 bases between. The CDR3 contains 14 residues. Germline CDR1 MDHEN, CDR2 SYDVKM. CDR3 coding DNA: TGTGCCAGCAGTTTTAGGGGCGGGGGGGTTGAAGCTTTCTTT. Protein: CASSFRGGGVEAFF.

This chain links TRBV5-3 with TRBJ2-2; 7 positions agree with TRBD2. TRBV5-3 is reported as an ORF; its role is uncertain. The CDR3 totals 21 residues. Trimming took 1 base from V and 0 from J; bases not matched to a gene: 18. The CDR3 DNA follows: TGTGCCAGAAGCTTGCGGGGGATGCGGGGGATATGCGGATCGAACACCGGGGAGCTGTTTTTT. This translates into CARSLRGMRGICGSNTGELFF.

The chain links TRBV19 to TRBJ2-5; 9 nucleotides align to TRBD2. Trimming removed 4 bases from V and 7 bases from J; junction bases left unmatched: 13. The CDR3 has 16 amino acids. The V gene's germline CDR1 is LNHDA and CDR2 SQIVND (reference sequence). CDR3 in amino acids: CASSTASGTSTWTQYF. In DNA, the CDR3 is TGTGCCAGTAGTACGGCTAGCGGGACAAGTACCTGGACCCAGTACTTC.

This chain links TRBV29-1 with TRBJ2-5, with D tentatively TRBD2 (5 bases). Germline assignment: CDR1 SQVTM and CDR2 ANQGSEA. CDR3 size: 11 residues. Trimming shortened V by 7 bases and J by 3 bases, and 9 bases separated the two germline ends. The DNA for the CDR3 is TGCAGCGCGAAGACTAAAGAGACCCAGTACTTC. It codes for CSAKTKETQYF.

The chain recombines TRBV15 with TRBJ2-3; 7 bases align to TRBD2. The germline CDR1 and CDR2 sequences are LNHNV and YYDKDF (reference sequence). The CDR3 contains 16 residues. V shed 3 bases and J 3 bases; nucleotides not matched to a gene: 9. The CDR3: CATSRREGRGTDTQYF. CDR3 nucleotides: TGTGCCACCAGCAGGAGGGAGGGCCGAGGGACAGATACGCAGTATTTT.

The genes are TRBV5-4 and TRBJ2-1, with D maybe TRBD1 (6 bases). The CDR3 has 16 amino acids. V was shortened by 4 bases and J by 1 base, with 15 bases between the two germline ends. Germline V gene data show CDR1 as SGHNT and CDR2 as YYREEE (reference sequence). The CDR3 reads CASSRARGGSYNEQFF. CDR3 DNA: TGTGCCAGCAGCCGCGCCAGGGGCGGGTCCTACAATGAGCAGTTCTTC.

The chain is built from TRBV28 and TRBJ2-7; TRBD2 matches 8 bases. V lost 1 base and J lost 3; bases outside the gene matches: 8. The germline V gene encodes CDR1 MDHEN and CDR2 SYDVKM. CDR3 length: 16 residues. The CDR3 nucleotides are TGTGCCAGCAGTTTATCGCAGCCGGGAGGGGACTACGAGCAGTACTTC. Residues: CASSLSQPGGDYEQYF.

V usage is TRBV9 and J usage is TRBJ2-2; TRBD1 matches 8 bases. CDR1 and CDR2 (germline): SGDLS, YYNGEE. V trimming: 3 bases; J trimming: 6 bases; junction bases outside the gene matches: 10. This CDR3 contains 16 residues. CDR3 in amino acids: CASSAGTGRLSGELFF. As DNA, the CDR3 is TGTGCCAGCAGCGCCGGGACAGGAAGGCTATCCGGGGAGCTGTTTTTT.

V and J are TRBV7-2 and TRBJ1-1; D not resolved. Trimming pared 0 bases from V and 5 bases from J, leaving 13 bases between. The CDR3 consists of 15 residues. Germline V gene data show CDR1 as SGHTA and CDR2 as FQGNSA. The CDR3 DNA reads TGTGCCAGCAGCTTAGCTCCGGCCAGCGGAACTGAAGCTTTCTTT. Amino acid sequence: CASSLAPASGTEAFF.

This chain uses TRBV6-6 with TRBJ1-1; D is uncertain. Trimming left V 0 bases short and J 6 bases short, with 8 bases between. This CDR3 contains 13 residues. The V gene's germline CDR1 is MNHNY and CDR2 SVGAGI (reference sequence). CDR3 nucleotide sequence: TGTGCCAGCAGTTACTCCCTAGGCGCTGAAGCTTTCTTT. Amino acids: CASSYSLGAEAFF.

The V and J genes are TRBV18 and TRBJ2-1; 8 bases align to TRBD2. V shed 3 bases and J 6 bases; nucleotides not matched to a gene: 7. This CDR3 has 15 amino acids. From germline, CDR1 is KGHSH and CDR2 LQKENI. CDR3: CASSPRASGLNEQFF. CDR3 in DNA: TGTGCCAGCTCACCGAGGGCTAGCGGGCTCAATGAGCAGTTCTTC.

The chain joins TRBV25-1 to TRBJ1-1; 7 nucleotides match TRBD1. With 4 bases clipped from V and 11 bases from J, the junction kept 7 bases outside the gene matches. Germline CDR1 and CDR2: MGHDK and SYGVNS. The CDR3 has 12 amino acids. The CDR3 protein is CASSARGVVAFF. DNA for the CDR3: TGTGCCAGCAGTGCCAGGGGGGTAGTTGCTTTCTTT.

The J gene is TRBJ1-2, the V gene TRBV5-1, with D possibly being TRBD1 (6 bases). Trimming cost V 1 base and J 13 bases, with 20 bases left between them. The CDR3 covers 14 residues. Germline loops: CDR1 SGHRS, CDR2 YFSETQ. DNA for the CDR3: TGCGCCAGCAGCTTGTTGGAAGGGGGTTGGGGCGGCACCTTC. This encodes CASSLLEGGWGGTF. Complete variable domain (other parts from reference TRBV5-1 and TRBJ1-2): KAGVTQTPRYLIKTRGQQVTLSCSPISGHRSVSWYQQTPGQGLQFLFEYFSETQRNKGNFPGRFSGRQFSNSRSEMNVSTLELGDSALYLCASSLLEGGWGGTFGSGTRLTVV.

The chain uses TRBV19 and TRBJ2-7; 12 bases fit TRBD2. From germline, CDR1 is LNHDA and CDR2 SQIVND (reference sequence). The CDR3 spans 14 residues. V lost 3 bases to trimming and J lost 12 bases; unmatched junction nucleotides: 9. Here the CDR3 reads CASSMDWTSGITYF. The CDR3 nucleotides are TGTGCCAGTAGTATGGACTGGACTAGCGGGATCACGTACTTC. Full variable domain (remainder filled in from reference TRBV19 and TRBJ2-7): DGGITQSPKYLFRKEGQNVTLSCEQNLNHDAMYWYRQDPGQGLRLIYYSQIVNDFQKGDIAEGYSVSREKKESFPLTVTSAQKNPTAFYLCASSMDWTSGITYFGPGTRLTVT.

The rearrangement uses TRBV10-3 and TRBJ1-5, with D possibly TRBD1 on 6 matching bases. Germline V CDR1 and CDR2: ENHRY, SYGVKD. This CDR3 is built from 15 residues. V was shortened by 7 bases and J by 4 bases, with 17 bases between the two germline ends. The CDR3 DNA reads TGTGCCATCAACGTAGGACAGACTTTTAATCAGCCCCAGCATTTT. As protein: CAINVGQTFNQPQHF.

V gene TRBV28 combines with J gene TRBJ1-5, with D possibly being TRBD1 (5 bases). Per the germline V gene, CDR1 is MDHEN and CDR2 is SYDVKM. The CDR3 consists of 14 residues. Trimming shortened V by 5 bases and J by 7 bases, and 15 bases separated the two germline ends. CDR3 residues: CASSPVLGAQPQHF. For the CDR3, the DNA is TGTGCCAGCAGTCCTGTTCTAGGGGCCCAGCCCCAGCATTTT. Filled out from reference TRBV28 and TRBJ1-5, the complete variable domain reads DVKVTQSSRYLVKRTGEKVFLECVQDMDHENMFWYRQDPGLGLRLIYFSYDVKMKEKGDIPEGYSVSREKKERFSLILESASTNQTSMYLCASSPVLGAQPQHFGDGTRLSIL.

This CDR3 reads CASSPRGLAGGGAGELFF. The CDR3 nucleotides are TGTGCCAGCTCACCACGGGGACTAGCGGGAGGTGGAGCCGGGGAGCTGTTTTTT. The chain recombines TRBV18 with TRBJ2-2, with TRBD2 identical over 15 bases. The CDR3 runs 18 residues. V was pared by 1 base and J by 6 bases, with 6 bases of the junction left unmatched. CDR1 KGHSH and CDR2 LQKENI come from the germline V gene.

The chain links TRBV18 to TRBJ2-7, with TRBD1 matching 8 bases. J gave up 11 bases and V 5 bases, and 5 bases lay outside the gene matches. The CDR3 totals 11 residues. The germline CDR1 and CDR2 sequences are KGHSH and LQKENI. The CDR3 region has the DNA TGTGCCAGCTCAGGAGACAGGGGCGAGTACTTC. Translated: CASSGDRGEYF.